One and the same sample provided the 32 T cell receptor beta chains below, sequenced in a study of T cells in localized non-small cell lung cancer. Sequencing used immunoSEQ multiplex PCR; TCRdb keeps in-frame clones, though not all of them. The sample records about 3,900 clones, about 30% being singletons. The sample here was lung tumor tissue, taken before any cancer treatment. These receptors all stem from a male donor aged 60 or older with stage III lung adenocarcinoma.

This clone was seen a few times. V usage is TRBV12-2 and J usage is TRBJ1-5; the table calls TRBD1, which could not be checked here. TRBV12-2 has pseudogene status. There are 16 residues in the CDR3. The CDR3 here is CASRLRHFNSNQPQHF. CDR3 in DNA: TGTGCAAGTCGCTTAAGACATTTCAATAGCAATCAGCCCCAGCATTTT.

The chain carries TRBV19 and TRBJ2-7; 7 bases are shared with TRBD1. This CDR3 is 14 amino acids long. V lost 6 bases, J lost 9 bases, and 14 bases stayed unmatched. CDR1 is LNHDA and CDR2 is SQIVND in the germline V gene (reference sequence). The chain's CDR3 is CASSTSGTATGQYF. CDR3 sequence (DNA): TGTGCCAGTAGCACCTCCGGGACAGCCACAGGGCAGTACTTC.

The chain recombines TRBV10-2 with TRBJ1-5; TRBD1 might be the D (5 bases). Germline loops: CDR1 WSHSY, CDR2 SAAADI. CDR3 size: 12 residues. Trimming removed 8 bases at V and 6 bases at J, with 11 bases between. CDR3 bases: TGCGCCAGCGGGGCCTGGCTTCAGCCCCAGCATTTT. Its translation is CASGAWLQPQHF.

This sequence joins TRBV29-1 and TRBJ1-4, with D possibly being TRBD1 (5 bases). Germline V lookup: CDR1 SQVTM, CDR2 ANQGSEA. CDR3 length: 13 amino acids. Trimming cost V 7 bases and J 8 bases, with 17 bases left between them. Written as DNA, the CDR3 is TGCAGCGCCGGAAAAGGGGTTGGGGAAAAACTGTTTTTT. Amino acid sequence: CSAGKGVGEKLFF.

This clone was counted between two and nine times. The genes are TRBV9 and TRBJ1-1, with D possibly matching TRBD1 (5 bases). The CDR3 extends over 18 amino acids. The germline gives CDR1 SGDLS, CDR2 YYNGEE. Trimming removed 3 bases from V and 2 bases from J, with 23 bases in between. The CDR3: CASSETPVEGHPNTEAFF. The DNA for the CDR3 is TGTGCCAGCAGCGAAACCCCCGTAGAAGGACACCCAAACACTGAAGCTTTCTTT.

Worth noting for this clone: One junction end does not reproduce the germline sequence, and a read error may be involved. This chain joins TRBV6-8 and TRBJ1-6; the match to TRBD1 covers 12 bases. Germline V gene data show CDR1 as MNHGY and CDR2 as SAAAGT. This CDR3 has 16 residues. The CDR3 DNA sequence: TGTGCCATCAGTGGGACAGGGGGCGCAGGTAATTCACCCCTCCACTTT. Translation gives CAISGTGGAGNSPLHF.

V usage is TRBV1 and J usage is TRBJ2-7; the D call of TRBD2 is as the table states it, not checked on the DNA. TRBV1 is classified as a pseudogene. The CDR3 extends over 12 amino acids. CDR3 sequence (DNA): TGCACCAGCAGCCACCCGAGCGGTAAGCAGTACTTC. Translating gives CTSSHPSGKQYF.

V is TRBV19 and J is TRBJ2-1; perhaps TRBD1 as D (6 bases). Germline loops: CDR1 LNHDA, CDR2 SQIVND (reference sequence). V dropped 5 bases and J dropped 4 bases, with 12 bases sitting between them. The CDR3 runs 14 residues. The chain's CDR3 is CASSFRDTYNEQFF. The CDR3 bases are TGTGCCAGTAGTTTCCGGGACACTTACAATGAGCAGTTCTTC.

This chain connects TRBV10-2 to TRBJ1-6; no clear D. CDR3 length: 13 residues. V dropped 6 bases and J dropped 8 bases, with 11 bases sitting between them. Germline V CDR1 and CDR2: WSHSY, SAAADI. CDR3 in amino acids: CASRADWDSPLHF. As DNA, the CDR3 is TGCGCCAGCAGGGCCGACTGGGATTCACCCCTCCACTTT.

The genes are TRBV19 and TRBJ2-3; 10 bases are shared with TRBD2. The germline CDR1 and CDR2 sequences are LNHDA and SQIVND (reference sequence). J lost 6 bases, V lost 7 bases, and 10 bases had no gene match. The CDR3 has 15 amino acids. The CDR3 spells CASTLTPSGGDTQYF. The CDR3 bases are TGTGCCAGTACCTTAACCCCTAGCGGGGGTGATACGCAGTATTTT.

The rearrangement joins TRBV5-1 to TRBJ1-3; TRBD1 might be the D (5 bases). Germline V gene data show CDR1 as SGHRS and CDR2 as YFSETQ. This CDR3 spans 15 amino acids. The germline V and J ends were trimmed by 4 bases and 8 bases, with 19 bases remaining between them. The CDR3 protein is CASSPSGLREDTIYF. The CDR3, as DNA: TGCGCCAGCAGCCCTTCGGGACTGCGGGAGGACACCATATATTTT.

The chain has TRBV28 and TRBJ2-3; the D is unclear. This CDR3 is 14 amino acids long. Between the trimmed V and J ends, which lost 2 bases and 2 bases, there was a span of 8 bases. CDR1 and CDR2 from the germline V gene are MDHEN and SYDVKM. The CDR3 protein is CASSLTQPTDTQYF. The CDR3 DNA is TGTGCCAGCAGTTTAACACAGCCCACAGATACGCAGTATTTT.

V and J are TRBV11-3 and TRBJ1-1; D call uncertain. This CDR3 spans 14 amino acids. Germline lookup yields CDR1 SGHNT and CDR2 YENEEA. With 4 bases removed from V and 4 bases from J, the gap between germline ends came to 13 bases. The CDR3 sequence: CASSSPTWSTEAFF. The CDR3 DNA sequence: TGTGCCAGCAGCTCGCCTACATGGAGCACTGAAGCTTTCTTT. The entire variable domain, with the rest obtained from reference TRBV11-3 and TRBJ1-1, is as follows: EAGVVQSPRYKIIEKKQPVAFWCNPISGHNTLYWYLQNLGQGPELLIRYENEEAVDDSQLPKDRFSAERLKGVDSTLKIQPAELGDSAVYLCASSSPTWSTEAFFGQGTRLTVV.

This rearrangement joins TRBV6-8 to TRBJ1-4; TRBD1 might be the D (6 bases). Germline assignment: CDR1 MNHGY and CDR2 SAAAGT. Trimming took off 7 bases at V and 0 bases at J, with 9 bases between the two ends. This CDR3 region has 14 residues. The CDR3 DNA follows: TGTGCCAGCATGTGGACAGCAACTAATGAAAAACTGTTTTTT. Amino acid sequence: CASMWTATNEKLFF.

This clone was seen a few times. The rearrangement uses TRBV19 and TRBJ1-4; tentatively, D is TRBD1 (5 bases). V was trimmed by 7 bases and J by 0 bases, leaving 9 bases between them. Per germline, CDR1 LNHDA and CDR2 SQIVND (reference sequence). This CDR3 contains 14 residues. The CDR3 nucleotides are TGTGCCAGTATTACAGGTGCAACTAATGAAAAACTGTTTTTT. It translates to CASITGATNEKLFF.

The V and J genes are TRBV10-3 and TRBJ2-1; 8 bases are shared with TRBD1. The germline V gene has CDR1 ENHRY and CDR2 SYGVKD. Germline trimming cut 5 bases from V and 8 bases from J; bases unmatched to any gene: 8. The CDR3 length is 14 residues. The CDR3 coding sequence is TGTGCCATCAGTTTCGGACAGGGACTTGATGAGCAGTTCTTC. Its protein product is CAISFGQGLDEQFF.

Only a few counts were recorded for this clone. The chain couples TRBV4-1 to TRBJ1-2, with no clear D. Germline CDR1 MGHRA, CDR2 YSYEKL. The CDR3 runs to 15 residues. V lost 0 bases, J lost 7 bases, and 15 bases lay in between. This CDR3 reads CASSQDGGLPSGYTF. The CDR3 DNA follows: TGCGCCAGCAGCCAAGATGGAGGACTCCCGAGTGGCTACACCTTC.

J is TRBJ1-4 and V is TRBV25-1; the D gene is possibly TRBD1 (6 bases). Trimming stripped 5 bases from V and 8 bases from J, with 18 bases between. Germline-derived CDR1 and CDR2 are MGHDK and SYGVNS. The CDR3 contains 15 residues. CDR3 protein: CASSKRALRGEKLFF. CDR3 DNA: TGTGCCAGCAGTAAAAGGGCCCTAAGGGGGGAAAAACTGTTTTTT.

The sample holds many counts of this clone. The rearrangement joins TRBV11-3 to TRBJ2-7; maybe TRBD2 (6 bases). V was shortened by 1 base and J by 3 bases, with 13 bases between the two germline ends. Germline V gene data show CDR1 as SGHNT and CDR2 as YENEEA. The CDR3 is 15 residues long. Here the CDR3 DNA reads TGTGCCAGCAGCTTAGGCAGCGGGCCTTTCTACGAGCAGTACTTC. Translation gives CASSLGSGPFYEQYF.

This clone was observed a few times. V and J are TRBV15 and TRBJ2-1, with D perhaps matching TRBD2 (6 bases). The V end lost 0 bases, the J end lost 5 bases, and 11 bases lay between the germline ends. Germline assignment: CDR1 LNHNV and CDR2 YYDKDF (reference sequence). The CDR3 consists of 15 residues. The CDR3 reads CATSREFGEDNEQFF. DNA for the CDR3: TGTGCCACCAGCAGAGAATTTGGGGAGGACAATGAGCAGTTCTTC.

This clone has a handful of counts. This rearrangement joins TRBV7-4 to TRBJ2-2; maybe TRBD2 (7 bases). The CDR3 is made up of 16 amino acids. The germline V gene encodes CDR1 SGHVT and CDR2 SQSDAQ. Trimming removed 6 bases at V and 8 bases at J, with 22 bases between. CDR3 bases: TGTGCCAGCAGGCCCGAGATGCGGGGGCCGCCTGGGGAGCTGTTTTTT. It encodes CASRPEMRGPPGELFF.

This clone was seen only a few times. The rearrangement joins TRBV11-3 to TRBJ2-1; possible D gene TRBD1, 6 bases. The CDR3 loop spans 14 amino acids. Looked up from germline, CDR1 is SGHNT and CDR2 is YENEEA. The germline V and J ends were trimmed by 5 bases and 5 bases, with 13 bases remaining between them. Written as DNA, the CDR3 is TGTGCCAGCAGCCCCCCCGGACAGAACAATGAGCAGTTCTTC. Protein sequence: CASSPPGQNNEQFF. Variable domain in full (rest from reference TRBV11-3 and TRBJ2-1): EAGVVQSPRYKIIEKKQPVAFWCNPISGHNTLYWYLQNLGQGPELLIRYENEEAVDDSQLPKDRFSAERLKGVDSTLKIQPAELGDSAVYLCASSPPGQNNEQFFGPGTRLTVL.

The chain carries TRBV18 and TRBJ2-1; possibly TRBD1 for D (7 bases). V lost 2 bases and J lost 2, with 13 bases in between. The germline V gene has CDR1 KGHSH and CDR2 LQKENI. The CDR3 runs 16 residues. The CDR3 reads CASSPRGRGTYNEQFF. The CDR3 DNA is TGTGCCAGCTCACCAAGGGGGCGGGGAACCTACAATGAGCAGTTCTTC.

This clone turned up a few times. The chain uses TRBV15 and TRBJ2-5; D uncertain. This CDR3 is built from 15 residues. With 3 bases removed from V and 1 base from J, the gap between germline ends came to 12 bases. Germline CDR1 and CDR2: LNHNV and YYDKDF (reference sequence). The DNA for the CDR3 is TGTGCCACCAGCAGCTCCCCGCGCACCCAAGAGACCCAGTACTTC. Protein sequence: CATSSSPRTQETQYF.

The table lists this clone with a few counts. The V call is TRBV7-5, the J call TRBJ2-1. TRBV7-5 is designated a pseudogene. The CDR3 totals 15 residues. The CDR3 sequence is CASSQQGGAFNEQFF. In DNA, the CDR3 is TGTGCCAGCAGCCAGCAGGGGGGGGCCTTCAATGAGCAGTTCTTC.

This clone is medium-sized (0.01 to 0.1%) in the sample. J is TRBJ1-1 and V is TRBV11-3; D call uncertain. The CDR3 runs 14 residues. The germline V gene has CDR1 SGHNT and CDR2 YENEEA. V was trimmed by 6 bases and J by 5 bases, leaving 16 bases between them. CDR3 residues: CASSLSPDWTEAFF. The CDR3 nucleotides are TGTGCCAGCAGTCTAAGTCCGGACTGGACTGAAGCTTTCTTT. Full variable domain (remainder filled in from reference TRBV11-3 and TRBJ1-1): EAGVVQSPRYKIIEKKQPVAFWCNPISGHNTLYWYLQNLGQGPELLIRYENEEAVDDSQLPKDRFSAERLKGVDSTLKIQPAELGDSAVYLCASSLSPDWTEAFFGQGTRLTVV.

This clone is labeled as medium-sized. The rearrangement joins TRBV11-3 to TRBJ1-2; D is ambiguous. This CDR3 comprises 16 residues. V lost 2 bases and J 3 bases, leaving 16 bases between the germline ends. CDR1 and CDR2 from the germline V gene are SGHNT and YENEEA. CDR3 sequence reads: CASSLNRLQSYYGYTF. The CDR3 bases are TGTGCCAGCAGCTTAAACAGACTCCAGTCGTACTATGGCTACACCTTC.

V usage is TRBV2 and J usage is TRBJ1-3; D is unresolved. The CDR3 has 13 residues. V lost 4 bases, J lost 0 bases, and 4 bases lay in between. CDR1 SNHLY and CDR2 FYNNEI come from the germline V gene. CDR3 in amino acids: CASSVLSGNTIYF. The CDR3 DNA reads TGTGCCAGCAGTGTGCTCTCTGGAAACACCATATATTTT. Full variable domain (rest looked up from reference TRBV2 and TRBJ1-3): EPEVTQTPSHQVTQMGQEVILRCVPISNHLYFYWYRQILGQKVEFLVSFYNNEISEKSEIFDDQFSVERPDGSNFTLKIRSTKLEDSAMYFCASSVLSGNTIYFGEGSWLTVV.

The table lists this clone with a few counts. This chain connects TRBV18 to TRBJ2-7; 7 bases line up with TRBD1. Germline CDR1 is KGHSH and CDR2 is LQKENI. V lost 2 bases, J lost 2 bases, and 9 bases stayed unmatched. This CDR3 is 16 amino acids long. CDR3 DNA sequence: TGTGCCAGCTCACCATCCTACAGGGGATGGACCTACGAGCAGTACTTC. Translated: CASSPSYRGWTYEQYF.

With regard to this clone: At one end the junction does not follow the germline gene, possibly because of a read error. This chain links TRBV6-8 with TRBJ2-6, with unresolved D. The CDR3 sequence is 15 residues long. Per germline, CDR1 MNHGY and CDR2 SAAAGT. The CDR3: CAISIVICRANVLTF. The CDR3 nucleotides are TGTGCCATCAGTATTGTAATCTGTCGGGCCAACGTCCTGACTTTC.

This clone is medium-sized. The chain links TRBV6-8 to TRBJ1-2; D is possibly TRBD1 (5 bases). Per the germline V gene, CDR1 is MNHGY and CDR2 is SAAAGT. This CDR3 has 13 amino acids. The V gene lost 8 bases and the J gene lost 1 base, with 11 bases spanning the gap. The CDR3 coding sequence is TGTGCCAGCGGAAGGGACGGTAACTATGGCTACACCTTC. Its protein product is CASGRDGNYGYTF.

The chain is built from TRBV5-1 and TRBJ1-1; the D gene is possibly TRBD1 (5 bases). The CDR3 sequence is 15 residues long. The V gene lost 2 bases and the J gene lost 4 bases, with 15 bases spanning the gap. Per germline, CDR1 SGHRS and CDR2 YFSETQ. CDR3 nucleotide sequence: TGCGCCAGCAGCTTTCTCCAGGGATGGGGCACTGAAGCTTTCTTT. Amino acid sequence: CASSFLQGWGTEAFF.